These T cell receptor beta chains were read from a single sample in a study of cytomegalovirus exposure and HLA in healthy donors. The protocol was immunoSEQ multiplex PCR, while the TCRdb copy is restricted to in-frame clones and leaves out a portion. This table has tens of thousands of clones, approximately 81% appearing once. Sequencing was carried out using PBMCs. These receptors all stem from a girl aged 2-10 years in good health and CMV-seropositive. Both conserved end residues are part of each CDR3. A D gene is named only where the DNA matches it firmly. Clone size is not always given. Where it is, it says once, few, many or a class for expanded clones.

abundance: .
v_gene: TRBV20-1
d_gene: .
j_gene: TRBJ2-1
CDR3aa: CSAPRANEQFF
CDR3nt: TGCAGTGCCCCCAGGGCAAATGAGCAGTTCTTC

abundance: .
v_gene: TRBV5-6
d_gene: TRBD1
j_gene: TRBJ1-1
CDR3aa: CASSWGDRVGTEAFF
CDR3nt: TGTGCCAGCAGCTGGGGGGACAGGGTGGGCACTGAAGCTTTCTTT

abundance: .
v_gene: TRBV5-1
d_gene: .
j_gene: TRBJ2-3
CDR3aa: CASSLAISRGEGFRDTQYF
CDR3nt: TGCGCCAGCAGCTTGGCCATAAGCAGGGGGGAAGGTTTTAGAGATACGCAGTATTTT

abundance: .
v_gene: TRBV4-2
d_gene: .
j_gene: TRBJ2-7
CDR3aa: CASSQEPSGDSYEQYF
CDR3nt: TGTGCCAGCAGCCAAGAGCCGTCGGGGGATTCCTACGAGCAGTACTTC

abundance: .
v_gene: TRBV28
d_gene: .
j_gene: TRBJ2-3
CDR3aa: CASSLRETPSTDTQYF
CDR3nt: TGTGCCAGCAGTTTAAGGGAGACTCCTAGCACAGATACGCAGTATTTT

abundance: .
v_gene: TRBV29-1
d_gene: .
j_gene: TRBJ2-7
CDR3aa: CSVAGSTYEQYF
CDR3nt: TGCAGCGTTGCAGGGTCGACCTACGAGCAGTACTTC

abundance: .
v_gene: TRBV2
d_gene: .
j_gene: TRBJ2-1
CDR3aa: CASSATPYNEQFF
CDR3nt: TGTGCCAGCAGTGCGACACCTTACAATGAGCAGTTCTTC

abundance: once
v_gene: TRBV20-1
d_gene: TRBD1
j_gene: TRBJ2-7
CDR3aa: CRGDRGYEQYF
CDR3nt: TGCAGGGGGGACAGGGGGTACGAGCAGTACTTC

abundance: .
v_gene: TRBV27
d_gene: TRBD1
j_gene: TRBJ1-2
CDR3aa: CASSLDWQGASGYTF
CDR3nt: TGTGCCAGCAGTTTGGATTGGCAGGGGGCGAGTGGCTACACCTTC

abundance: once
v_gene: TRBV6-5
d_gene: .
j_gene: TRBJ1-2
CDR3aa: CASLSTGTHGYTF
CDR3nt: TGTGCCAGCCTTTCAACAGGGACACACGGCTACACCTTC

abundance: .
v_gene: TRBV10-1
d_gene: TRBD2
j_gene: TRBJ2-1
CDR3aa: CASSDPGTSGSLYNEQFF
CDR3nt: TGCGCCAGCAGTGATCCAGGGACTAGCGGGAGCCTGTACAATGAGCAGTTCTTC

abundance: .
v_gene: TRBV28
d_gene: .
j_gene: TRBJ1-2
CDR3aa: CASSTMGLDYGYTF
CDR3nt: TGTGCCAGCAGCACCATGGGACTAGACTATGGCTACACCTTC

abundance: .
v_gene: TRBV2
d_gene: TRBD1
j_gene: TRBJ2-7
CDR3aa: CASRRPGQGVGEQYF
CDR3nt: TGTGCCAGCAGACGTCCAGGACAGGGGGTCGGCGAGCAGTACTTC

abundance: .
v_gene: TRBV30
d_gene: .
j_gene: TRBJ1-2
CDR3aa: CAWSADTGSYGYTF
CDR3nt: TGTGCCTGGAGTGCCGACACAGGGAGCTATGGCTACACCTTC

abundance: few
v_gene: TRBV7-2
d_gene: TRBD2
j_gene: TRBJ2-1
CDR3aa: CASRNLLAETYNEQFF
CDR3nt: TGTGCCAGCAGAAACCTTCTAGCGGAGACATACAATGAGCAGTTCTTC

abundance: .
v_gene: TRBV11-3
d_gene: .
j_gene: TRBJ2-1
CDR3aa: CASSSGNEQFF
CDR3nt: TGTGCCAGCAGCTCAGGCAATGAGCAGTTCTTC

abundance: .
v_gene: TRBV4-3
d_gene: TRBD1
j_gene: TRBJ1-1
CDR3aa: CASSHKPGQGNSKTEAFF
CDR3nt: TGCGCCAGCAGCCATAAGCCAGGACAGGGAAATTCGAAGACTGAAGCTTTCTTT

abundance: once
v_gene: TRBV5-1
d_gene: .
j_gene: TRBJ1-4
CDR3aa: CASSPTRVRNEKLFF
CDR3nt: TGCGCCAGCAGCCCGACGAGGGTAAGGAATGAAAAACTGTTTTTT

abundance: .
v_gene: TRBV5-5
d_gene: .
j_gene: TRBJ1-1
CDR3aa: CASSPPGGNTEAFF
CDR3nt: TGTGCCAGCAGCCCCCCCGGGGGGAACACTGAAGCTTTCTTT

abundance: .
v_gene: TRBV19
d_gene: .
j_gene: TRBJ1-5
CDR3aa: CASRGGWGNQPQHF
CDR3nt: TGTGCCAGTAGGGGAGGCTGGGGCAATCAGCCCCAGCATTTT

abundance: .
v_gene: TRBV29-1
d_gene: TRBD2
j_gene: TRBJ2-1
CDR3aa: CSVLGLAGGLHSYNEQFF
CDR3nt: TGCAGCGTTTTGGGTCTAGCGGGAGGGCTTCACTCCTACAATGAGCAGTTCTTC

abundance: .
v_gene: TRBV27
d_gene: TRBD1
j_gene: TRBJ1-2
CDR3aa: CASSTTRDRDGYTF
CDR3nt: TGTGCCAGCAGTACTACCCGGGACAGGGATGGCTACACCTTC

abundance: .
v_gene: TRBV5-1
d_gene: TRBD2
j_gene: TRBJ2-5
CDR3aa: CASGGGEYQETQYF
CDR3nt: TGCGCCAGCGGCGGGGGGGAGTACCAAGAGACCCAGTACTTC

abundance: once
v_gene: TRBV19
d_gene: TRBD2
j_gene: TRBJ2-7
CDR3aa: CASRLSGETYEQYF
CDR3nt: TGTGCCAGCCGTCTTAGCGGGGAAACCTACGAGCAGTACTTC

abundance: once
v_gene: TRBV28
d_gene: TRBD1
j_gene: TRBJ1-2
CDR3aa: CASSSLTGGIYGYTF
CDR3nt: TGTGCCAGCAGTTCTCTGACAGGGGGAATATATGGCTACACCTTC

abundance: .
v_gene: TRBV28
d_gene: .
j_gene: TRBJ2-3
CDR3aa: CASSSYLDTQYF
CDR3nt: TGTGCCAGCAGTTCCTATCTAGATACGCAGTATTTT

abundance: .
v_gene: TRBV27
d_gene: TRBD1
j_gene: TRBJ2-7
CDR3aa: CASRLGQAYEQYF
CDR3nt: TGTGCCAGCAGGTTAGGACAGGCCTACGAGCAGTACTTC

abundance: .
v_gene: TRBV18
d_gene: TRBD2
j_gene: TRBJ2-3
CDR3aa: CASSPFIAGGPGDTQYF
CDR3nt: TGTGCCAGCTCACCATTCATAGCGGGAGGGCCCGGAGATACGCAGTATTTT

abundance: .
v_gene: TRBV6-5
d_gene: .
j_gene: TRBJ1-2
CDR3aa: CASSTKGVGYGYTF
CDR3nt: TGTGCCAGCAGTACGAAGGGGGTGGGCTATGGCTACACCTTC

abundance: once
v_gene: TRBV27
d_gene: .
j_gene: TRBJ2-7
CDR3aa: CASSPGQYEQYF
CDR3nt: TGTGCCAGCAGCCCGGGTCAATACGAGCAGTACTTC

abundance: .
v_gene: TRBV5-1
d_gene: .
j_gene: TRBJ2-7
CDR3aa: CASSSTRYEQYF
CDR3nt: TGCGCCAGCAGCTCAACGAGATACGAGCAGTACTTC

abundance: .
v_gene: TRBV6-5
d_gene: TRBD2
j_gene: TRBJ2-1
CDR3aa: CASSYRLSGVPNEQFF
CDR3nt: TGTGCCAGCAGTTACCGATTGAGCGGGGTCCCTAATGAGCAGTTCTTC

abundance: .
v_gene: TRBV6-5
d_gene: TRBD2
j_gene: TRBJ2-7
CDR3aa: CASSYSGTSGTYEQYF
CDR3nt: TGTGCCAGCAGTTACTCCGGGACTAGCGGTACCTACGAGCAGTACTTC

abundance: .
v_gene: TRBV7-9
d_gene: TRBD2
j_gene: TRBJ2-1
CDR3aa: CASSAPPWAGGQRHNEQFF
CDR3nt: TGTGCCAGCAGCGCCCCCCCCTGGGCGGGAGGGCAAAGGCACAATGAGCAGTTCTTC

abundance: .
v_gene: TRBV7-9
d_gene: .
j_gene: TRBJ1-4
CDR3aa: CASSLAGGNEKLFF
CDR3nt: TGTGCCAGCAGCTTAGCGGGGGGTAATGAAAAACTGTTTTTT

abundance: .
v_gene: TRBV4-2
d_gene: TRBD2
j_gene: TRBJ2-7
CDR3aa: CASSQDQRGSSYEQYF
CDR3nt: TGTGCCAGCAGCCAAGACCAGCGGGGGAGCTCCTACGAGCAGTACTTC

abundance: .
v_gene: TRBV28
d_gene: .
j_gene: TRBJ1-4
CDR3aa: CASSQWNEKLFF
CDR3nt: TGTGCCAGCAGTCAGTGGAATGAAAAACTGTTTTTT

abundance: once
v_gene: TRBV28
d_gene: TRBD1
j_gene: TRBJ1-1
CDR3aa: CASTIGGADTEAFF
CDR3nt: TGTGCCAGCACCATAGGGGGCGCTGACACTGAAGCTTTCTTT

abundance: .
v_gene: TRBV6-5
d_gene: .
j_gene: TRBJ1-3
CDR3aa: CASSYLGHSGNTIYF
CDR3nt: TGTGCCAGCAGTTACCTTGGGCACTCTGGAAACACCATATATTTT

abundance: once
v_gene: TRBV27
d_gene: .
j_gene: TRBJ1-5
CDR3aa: CASSLQAFNQPQHF
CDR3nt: TGTGCCAGCAGTTTACAAGCCTTCAATCAGCCCCAGCATTTT

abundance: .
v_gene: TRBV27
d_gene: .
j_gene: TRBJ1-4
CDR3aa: CARLYMVREKLFF
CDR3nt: TGTGCCAGGTTATATATGGTACGGGAAAAACTGTTTTTT

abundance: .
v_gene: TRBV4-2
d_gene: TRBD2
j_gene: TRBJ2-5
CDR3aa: CASSLKTLAGGEQETQYF
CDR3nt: TGTGCCAGCAGCCTTAAGACCCTAGCGGGAGGGGAACAAGAGACCCAGTACTTC